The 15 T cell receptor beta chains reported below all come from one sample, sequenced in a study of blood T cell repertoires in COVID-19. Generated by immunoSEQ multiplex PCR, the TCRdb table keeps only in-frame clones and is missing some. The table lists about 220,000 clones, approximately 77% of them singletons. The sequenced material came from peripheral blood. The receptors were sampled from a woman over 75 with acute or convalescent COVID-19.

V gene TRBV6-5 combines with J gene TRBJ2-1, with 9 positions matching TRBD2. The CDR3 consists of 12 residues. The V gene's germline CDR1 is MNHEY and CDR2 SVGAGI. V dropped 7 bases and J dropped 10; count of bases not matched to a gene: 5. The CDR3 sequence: CASTAGGREQFF. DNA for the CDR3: TGTGCCAGCACGGCGGGGGGGCGGGAGCAGTTCTTC.

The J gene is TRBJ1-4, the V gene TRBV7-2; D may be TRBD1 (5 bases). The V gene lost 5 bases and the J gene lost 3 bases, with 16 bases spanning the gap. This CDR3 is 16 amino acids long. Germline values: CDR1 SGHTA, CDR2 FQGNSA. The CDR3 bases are TGTGCCAGCAGCAAAGGGGCGGGGCGGGCTAATGAAAAACTGTTTTTT. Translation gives CASSKGAGRANEKLFF.

CDR3: CASSFRAEGTDTQYF. In nucleotides, the CDR3 is TGTGCCAGCAGTTTCCGAGCGGAGGGAACAGATACGCAGTATTTT. The chain carries TRBV6-6 and TRBJ2-3; D might be TRBD2 (6 bases). The CDR3 is 15 amino acids. The germline CDR1 and CDR2 sequences are MNHNY and SVGAGI (reference sequence). V lost 4 bases and J 3 bases, leaving 14 bases between the germline ends.

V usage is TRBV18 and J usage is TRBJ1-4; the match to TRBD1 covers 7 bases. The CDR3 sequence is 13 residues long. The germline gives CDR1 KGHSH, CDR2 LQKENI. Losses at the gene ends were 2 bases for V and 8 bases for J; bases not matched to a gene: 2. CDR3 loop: CASSPGTEEKLFF. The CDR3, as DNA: TGTGCCAGCTCACCAGGGACAGAGGAAAAACTGTTTTTT.

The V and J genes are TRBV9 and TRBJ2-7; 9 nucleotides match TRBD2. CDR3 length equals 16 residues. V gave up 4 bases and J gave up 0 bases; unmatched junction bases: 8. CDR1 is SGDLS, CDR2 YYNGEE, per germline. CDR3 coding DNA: TGTGCCAGCAGCCCTTACAGCGGGGGGCACTCCTACGAGCAGTACTTC. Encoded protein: CASSPYSGGHSYEQYF.

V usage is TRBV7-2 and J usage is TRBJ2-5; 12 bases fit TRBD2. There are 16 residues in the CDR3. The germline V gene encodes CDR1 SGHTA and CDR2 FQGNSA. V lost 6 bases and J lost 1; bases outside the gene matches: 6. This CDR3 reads CASRAPGLAGQETQYF. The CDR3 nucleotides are TGTGCCAGCAGGGCTCCGGGACTAGCGGGCCAAGAGACCCAGTACTTC.

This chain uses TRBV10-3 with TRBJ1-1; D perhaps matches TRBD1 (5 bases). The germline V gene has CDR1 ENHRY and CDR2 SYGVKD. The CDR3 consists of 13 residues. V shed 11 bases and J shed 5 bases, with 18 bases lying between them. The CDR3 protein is CAASSGVETEAFF. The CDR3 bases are TGTGCCGCTTCGTCGGGGGTGGAGACTGAAGCTTTCTTT.

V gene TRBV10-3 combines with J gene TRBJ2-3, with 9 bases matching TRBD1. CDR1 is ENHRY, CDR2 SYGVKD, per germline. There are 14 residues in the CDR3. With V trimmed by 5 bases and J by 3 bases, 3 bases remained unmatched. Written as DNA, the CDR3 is TGTGCCATCAGTCTAGGGACAGGGACAGATACGCAGTATTTT. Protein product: CAISLGTGTDTQYF.

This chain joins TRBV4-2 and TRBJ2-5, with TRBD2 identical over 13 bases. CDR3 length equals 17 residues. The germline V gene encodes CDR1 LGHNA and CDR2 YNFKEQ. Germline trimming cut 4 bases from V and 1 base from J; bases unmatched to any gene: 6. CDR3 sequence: CASSRGLAGALQETQYF. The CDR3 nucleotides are TGTGCCAGCAGCCGCGGACTAGCGGGGGCGCTCCAAGAGACCCAGTACTTC.

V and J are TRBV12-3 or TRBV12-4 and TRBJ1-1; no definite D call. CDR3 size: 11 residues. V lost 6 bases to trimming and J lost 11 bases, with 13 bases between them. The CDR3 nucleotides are TGTGCCAGCAGGCCAGGCTTTCAGGCTTTCTTT. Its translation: CASRPGFQAFF.

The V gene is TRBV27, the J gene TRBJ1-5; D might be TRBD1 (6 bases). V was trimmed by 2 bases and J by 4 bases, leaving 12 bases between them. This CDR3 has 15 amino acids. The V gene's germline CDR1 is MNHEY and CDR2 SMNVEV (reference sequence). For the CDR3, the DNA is TGTGCCAGCAGTTTACTGGGGCAGGGGAATCAGCCCCAGCATTTT. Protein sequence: CASSLLGQGNQPQHF.

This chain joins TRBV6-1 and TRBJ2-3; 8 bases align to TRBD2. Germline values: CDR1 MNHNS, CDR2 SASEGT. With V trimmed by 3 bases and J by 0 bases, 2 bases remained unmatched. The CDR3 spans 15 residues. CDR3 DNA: TGTGCCAGCAGTGACAGCGGGGGTAGCACAGATACGCAGTATTTT. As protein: CASSDSGGSTDTQYF.

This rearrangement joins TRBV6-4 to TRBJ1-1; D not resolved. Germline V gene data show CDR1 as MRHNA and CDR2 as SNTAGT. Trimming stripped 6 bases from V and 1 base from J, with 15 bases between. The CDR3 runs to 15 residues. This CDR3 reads CASRKEGLPNTEAFF. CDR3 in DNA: TGTGCCAGCAGGAAAGAAGGACTCCCGAACACTGAAGCTTTCTTT.

As DNA, the CDR3 is TGTGCCAGCAGTCAGGGACAGCGAACCGCTGAAGCTTTCTTT. Protein sequence: CASSQGQRTAEAFF. The chain carries TRBV6-2 or TRBV6-3 and TRBJ1-1; the match to TRBD1 covers 7 bases. Losses at the gene ends were 5 bases for V and 6 bases for J; bases not matched to a gene: 9. The germline V gene encodes CDR1 MNHEY and CDR2 SVGEGT. This CDR3 comprises 14 residues.

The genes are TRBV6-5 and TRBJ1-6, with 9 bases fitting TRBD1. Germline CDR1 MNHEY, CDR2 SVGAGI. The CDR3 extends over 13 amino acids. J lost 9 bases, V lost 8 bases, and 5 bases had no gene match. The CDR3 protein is CASRPGQGSPLHF. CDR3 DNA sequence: TGTGCCAGCCGACCGGGACAGGGTTCACCCCTCCACTTT.